The TCR beta chain under discussion was sequenced for a study of blood T cell repertoires in COVID-19. Study-wide background: The samples span acute and convalescent COVID-19 from the United States, Italy and Spain. PBMCs, B-cell-depleted T cells, or T cells provided the cDNA or gDNA that made up the material.

Per the study methods: Estimation of nucleated cell counts was performed using reference gene primer amplification. Only in-frame clones appear in the TCRdb table, and some are missing; sequencing was by immunoSEQ multiplex PCR. That table is the source of V, J and clone size, and D and trimming were worked out from the DNA. The sample has approximately 85,000 clones; 70% to 90% are singletons. The CDR3 consists of 13 residues. Germline CDR1 MNHNS, CDR2 SASEGT. V shed 0 bases and J shed 5 bases, with 7 bases lying between them. The specimen was peripheral blood. V and J are TRBV6-1 and TRBJ1-1; TRBD1 might be the D (5 bases). The sequence derives from a man aged 45-65 years with active or convalescent COVID-19. CDR3 in DNA: TGTGCCAGCAGTGAAGCTTCAGGGACTGAAGCTTTCTTT. The encoded protein is CASSEASGTEAFF.